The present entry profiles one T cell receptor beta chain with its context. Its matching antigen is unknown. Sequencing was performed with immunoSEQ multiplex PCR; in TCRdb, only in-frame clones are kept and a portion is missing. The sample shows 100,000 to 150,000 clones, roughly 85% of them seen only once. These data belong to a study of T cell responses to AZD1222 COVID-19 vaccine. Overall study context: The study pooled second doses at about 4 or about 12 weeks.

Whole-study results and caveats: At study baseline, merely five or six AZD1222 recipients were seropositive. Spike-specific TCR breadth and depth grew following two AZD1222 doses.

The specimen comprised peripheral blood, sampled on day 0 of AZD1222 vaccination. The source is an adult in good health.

The CDR3 loop reads CASSWSSGAGQPQHF. The CDR3 coding sequence is TGCGCCAGCAGCTGGTCGTCAGGGGCGGGACAGCCCCAGCATTTT. This sequence joins TRBV5-1 and TRBJ1-5, with D possibly TRBD1 on 6 matching bases. Germline values: CDR1 SGHRS, CDR2 YFSETQ. V was shortened by 3 bases and J by 7 bases, with 17 bases between the two germline ends. The CDR3 totals 15 residues.